The clone carrying this T cell receptor beta chain was found a few times. The target antigen is unknown. Study-wide findings and caveats: Tumor Tregs overlapped most with tumor, then blood, naive CD4+ cells.

This CDR3 region has 13 residues. Germline assignment: CDR1 LGHNA and CDR2 YNFKEQ. Trimming pared 3 bases from V and 2 bases from J, leaving 8 bases between. Full-length variable regions came from constant-region reverse primers plus semi-nested Nested Universal Primer A PCR. One entry per CDR3 protein, called by TCRdb with MiXCR from the 5' RACE reads. The sample consists of about 5,200 distinct CDR3 sequences, just over 70% of them appearing once. The TCR originated in a female donor with breast cancer. The sequenced material came from naive CD4+ T cells sorted from blood. The subset is: naive CD4+ T cells, CD4+CD45RA+CD25-. The chain carries TRBV4-2 and TRBJ2-7, with no clear D. This chain's CDR3 is CASSQLRAYEQYF. The DNA of the CDR3 is TGTGCCAGCAGCCAGCTCCGGGCCTACGAGCAGTACTTC.